One sample yielded the 3 T cell receptor beta chains listed below, sequenced in a study of response to subunit inactivated influenza vaccine. TCRdb processed the RT-PCR reads anew with MiXCR; each CDR3 protein has one entry. Altogether about 700,000 distinct CDR3 sequences are present, approximately 14% being singletons, with the ten largest covering roughly 11%. Source: PBMCs from blood, taken 11 to 12 days after vaccination. The receptor set was obtained from a man aged 45-65 years who received an inactivated influenza vaccine.

This clonotype occurred many times. The V gene is TRBV29-1, the J gene TRBJ1-4, with 8 bases matching TRBD1. J lost 7 bases, V lost 4 bases, and 8 bases had no gene match. Germline CDR1 is SQVTM and CDR2 is ANQGSEA. CDR3 length: 14 residues. Here the CDR3 reads CSVATGTGSEKLFF. In DNA form, the CDR3 reads TGCAGCGTTGCGACCGGGACAGGTAGTGAAAAACTGTTTTTT.

This clonotype occurred a few times. The chain joins TRBV7-2 to TRBJ2-5; 8 positions match TRBD1. V was pared by 6 bases and J by 3 bases, with 6 bases of the junction left unmatched. CDR1 and CDR2 (germline): SGHTA, FQGNSA. This CDR3 spans 14 amino acids. The CDR3 DNA sequence: TGTGCCAGCAGGAGGTCGGGACAGGAAGAGACCCAGTACTTC. Residues: CASRRSGQEETQYF.

There are many counts of this clonotype. The genes are TRBV2 and TRBJ2-3, with TRBD1 identical over 7 bases. V gave up 6 bases and J gave up 6 bases; unmatched junction bases: 9. The CDR3 extends over 14 amino acids. Germline loops: CDR1 SNHLY, CDR2 FYNNEI. CDR3 sequence reads: CASRRDSSPDTQYF. The CDR3 coding sequence is TGTGCCAGCAGGAGGGACAGCTCACCGGATACGCAGTATTTT.